This T cell receptor (beta chain) was identified in a study of CD4+ T cells in melanoma. Notes on the study in general: CD8+ T cell, macrophage and B cell function reportedly correlated with neoantigen-specific CD4+ T cells. Reportedly, melanoma neoantigen-specific CD4+ T cells showed varied differentiation states.

Data came from immunoSEQ multiplex PCR; TCRdb stores just in-frame clones and leaves some out. The sample holds some 10,000 clones, 60% to 75% seen once. The sample holds a few counts of this clone. Its antigen is unidentified. Germline V gives CDR1 SGHRS, CDR2 YFSETQ. The CDR3 sequence is 14 residues long. The germline V and J ends were trimmed by 0 bases and 3 bases, with 7 bases remaining between them. The sample taken for sequencing was cells from a culture (not recorded whether cultured in vitro). This clonotype was sampled from a human donor with melanoma. The V call is TRBV5-1, the J call TRBJ1-3, with D unclear. CDR3 sequence reads: CASSLANYGNTIYF. The CDR3 coding sequence is TGCGCCAGCAGCTTGGCCAACTATGGAAACACCATATATTTT.